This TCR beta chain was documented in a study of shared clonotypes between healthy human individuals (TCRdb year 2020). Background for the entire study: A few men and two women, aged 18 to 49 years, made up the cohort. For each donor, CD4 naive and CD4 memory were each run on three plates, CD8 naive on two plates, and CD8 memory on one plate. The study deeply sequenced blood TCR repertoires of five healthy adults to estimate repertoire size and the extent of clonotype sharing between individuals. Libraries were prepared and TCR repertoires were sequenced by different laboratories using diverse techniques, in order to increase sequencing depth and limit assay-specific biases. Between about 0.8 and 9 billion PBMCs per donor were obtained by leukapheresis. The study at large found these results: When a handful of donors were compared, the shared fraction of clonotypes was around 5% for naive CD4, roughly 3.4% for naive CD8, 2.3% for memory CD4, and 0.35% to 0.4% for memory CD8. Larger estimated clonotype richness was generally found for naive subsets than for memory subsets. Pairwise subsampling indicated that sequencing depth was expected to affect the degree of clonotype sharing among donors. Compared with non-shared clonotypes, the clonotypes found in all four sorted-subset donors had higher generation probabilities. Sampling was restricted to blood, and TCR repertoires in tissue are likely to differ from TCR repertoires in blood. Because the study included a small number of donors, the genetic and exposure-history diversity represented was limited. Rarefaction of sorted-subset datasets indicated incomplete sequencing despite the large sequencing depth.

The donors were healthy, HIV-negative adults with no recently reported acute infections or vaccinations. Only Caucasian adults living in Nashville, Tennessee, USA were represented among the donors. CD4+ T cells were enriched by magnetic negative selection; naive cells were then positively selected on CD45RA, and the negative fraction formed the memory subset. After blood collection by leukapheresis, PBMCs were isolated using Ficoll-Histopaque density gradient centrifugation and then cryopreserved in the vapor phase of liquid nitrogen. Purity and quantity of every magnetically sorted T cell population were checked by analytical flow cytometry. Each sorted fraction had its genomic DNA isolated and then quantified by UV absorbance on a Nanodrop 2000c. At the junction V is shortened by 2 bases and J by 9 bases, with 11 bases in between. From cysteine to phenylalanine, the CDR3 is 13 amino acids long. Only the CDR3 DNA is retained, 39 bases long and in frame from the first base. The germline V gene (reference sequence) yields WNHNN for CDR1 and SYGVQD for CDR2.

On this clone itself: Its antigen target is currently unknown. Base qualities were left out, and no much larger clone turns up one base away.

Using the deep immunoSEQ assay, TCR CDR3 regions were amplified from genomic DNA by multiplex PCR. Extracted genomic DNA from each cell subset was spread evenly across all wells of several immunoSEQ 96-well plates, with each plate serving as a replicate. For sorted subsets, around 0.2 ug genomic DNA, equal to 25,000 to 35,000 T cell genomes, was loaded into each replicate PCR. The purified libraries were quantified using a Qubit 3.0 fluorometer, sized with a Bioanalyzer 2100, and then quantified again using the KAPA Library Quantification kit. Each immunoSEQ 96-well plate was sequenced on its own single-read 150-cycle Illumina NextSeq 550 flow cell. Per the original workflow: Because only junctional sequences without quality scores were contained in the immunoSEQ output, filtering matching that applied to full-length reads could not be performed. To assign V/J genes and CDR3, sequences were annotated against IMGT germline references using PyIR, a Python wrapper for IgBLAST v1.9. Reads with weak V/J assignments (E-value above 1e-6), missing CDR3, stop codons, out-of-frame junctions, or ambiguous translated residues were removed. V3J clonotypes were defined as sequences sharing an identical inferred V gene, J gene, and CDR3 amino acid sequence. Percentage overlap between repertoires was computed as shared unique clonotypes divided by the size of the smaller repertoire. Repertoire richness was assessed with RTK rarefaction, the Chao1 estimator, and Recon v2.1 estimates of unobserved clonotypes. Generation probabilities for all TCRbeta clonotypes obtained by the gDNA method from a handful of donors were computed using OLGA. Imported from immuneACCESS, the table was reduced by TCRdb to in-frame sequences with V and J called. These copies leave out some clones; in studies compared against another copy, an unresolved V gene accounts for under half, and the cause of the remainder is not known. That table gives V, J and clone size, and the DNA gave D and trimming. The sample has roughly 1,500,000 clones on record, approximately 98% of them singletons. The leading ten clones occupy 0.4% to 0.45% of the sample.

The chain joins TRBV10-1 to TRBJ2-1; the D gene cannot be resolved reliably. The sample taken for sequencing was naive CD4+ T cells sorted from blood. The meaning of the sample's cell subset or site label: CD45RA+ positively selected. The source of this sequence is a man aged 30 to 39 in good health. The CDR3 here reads CASSEGVNGEQFF. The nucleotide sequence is TGCGCCAGCAGTGAGGGAGTTAATGGTGAGCAGTTCTTC.